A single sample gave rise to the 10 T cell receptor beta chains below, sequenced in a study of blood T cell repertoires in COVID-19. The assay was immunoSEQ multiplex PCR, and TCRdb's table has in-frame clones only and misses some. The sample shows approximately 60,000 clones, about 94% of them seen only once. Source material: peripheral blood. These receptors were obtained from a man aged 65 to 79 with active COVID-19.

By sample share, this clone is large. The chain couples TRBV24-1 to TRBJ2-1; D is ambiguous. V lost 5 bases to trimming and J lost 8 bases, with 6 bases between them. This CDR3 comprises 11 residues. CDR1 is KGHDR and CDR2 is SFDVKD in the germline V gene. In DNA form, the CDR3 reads TGTGCCACCAGTGCCCGGGATGAGCAGTTCTTC. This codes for CATSARDEQFF.

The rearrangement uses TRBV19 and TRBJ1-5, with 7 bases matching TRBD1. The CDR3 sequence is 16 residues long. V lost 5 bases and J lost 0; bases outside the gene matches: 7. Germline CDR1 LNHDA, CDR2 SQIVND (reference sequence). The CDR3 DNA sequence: TGTGCCAGTAGTCCACCGACAGGGTTTAGCAATCAGCCCCAGCATTTT. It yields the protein CASSPPTGFSNQPQHF.

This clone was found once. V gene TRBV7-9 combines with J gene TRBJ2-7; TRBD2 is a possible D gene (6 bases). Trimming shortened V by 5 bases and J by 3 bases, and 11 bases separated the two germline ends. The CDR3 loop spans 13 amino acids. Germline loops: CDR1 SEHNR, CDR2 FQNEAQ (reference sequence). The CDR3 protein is CASSPGLNYEQYF. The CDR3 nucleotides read TGTGCCAGCAGCCCCGGACTAAACTACGAGCAGTACTTC.

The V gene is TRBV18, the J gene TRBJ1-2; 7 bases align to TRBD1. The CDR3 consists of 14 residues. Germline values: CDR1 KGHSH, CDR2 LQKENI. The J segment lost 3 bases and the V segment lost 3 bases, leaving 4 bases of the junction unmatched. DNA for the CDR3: TGTGCCAGCTCACCGACCGGGACAGACTATGGCTACACCTTC. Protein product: CASSPTGTDYGYTF. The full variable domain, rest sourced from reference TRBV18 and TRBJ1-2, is NAGVMQNPRHLVRRRGQEARLRCSPMKGHSHVYWYRQLPEEGLKFMVYLQKENIIDESGMPKERFSAEFPKEGPSILRIQQVVRGDSAAYFCASSPTGTDYGYTFGSGTRLTVV.

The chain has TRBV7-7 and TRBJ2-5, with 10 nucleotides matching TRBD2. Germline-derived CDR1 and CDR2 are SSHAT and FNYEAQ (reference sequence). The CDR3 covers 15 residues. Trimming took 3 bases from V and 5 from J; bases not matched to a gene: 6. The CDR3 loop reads CASSLGLAGEETQYF. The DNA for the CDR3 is TGTGCCAGCAGCTTGGGTCTAGCGGGGGAGGAGACCCAGTACTTC.

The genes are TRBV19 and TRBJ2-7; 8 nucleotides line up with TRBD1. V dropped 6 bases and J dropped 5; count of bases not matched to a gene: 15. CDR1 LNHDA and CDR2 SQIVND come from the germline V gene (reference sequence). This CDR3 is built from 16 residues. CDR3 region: CASSRDRMVDEDEQYF. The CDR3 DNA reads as TGTGCCAGTAGCCGGGACAGGATGGTCGACGAGGACGAGCAGTACTTC.

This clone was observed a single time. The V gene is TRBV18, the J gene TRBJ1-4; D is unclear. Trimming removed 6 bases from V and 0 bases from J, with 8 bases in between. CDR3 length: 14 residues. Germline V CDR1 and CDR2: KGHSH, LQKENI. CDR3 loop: CASSGLPTNEKLFF. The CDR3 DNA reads TGTGCCAGCTCCGGGTTACCAACTAATGAAAAACTGTTTTTT.

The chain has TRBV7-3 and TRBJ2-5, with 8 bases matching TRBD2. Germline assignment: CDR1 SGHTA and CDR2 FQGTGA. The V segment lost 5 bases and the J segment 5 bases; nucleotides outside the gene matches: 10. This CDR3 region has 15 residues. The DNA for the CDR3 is TGTGCCAGCAGCCCGAGCGGTACTAGCGGTGAGACCCAGTACTTC. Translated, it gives CASSPSGTSGETQYF.

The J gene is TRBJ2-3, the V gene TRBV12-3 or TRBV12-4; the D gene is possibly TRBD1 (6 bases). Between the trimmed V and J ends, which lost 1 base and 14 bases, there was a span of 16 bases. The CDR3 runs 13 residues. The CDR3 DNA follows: TGTGCCAGCAGTTTAGATTGGCAGGGGATGCGGTATTTT. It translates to CASSLDWQGMRYF.

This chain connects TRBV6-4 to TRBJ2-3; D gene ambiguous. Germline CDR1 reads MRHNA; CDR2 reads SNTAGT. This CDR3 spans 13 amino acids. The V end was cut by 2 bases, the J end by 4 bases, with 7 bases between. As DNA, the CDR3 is TGTGCCAGCAGTGACAGCTCCCCAGATACGCAGTATTTT. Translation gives CASSDSSPDTQYF.